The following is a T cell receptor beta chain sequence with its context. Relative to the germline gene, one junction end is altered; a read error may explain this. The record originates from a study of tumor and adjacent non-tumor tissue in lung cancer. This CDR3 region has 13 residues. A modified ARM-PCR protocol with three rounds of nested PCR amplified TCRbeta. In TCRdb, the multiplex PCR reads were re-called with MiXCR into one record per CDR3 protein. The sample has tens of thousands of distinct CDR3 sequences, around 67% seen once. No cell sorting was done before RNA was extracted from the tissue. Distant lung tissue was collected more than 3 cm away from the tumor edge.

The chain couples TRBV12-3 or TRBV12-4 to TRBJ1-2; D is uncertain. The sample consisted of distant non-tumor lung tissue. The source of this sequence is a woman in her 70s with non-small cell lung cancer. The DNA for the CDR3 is TGTGCCTGCAGTTTATCCGGGATTTGGGGCTACACCTTC. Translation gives CACSLSGIWGYTF.